The 27 T cell receptor beta chains listed next were all sequenced from one sample in a study of cytomegalovirus exposure and HLA in healthy donors. Using immunoSEQ multiplex PCR, the repertoire was profiled, and TCRdb retains in-frame clones only, with some absent. The table records 150,000 to 200,000 clones, 84% of them present only once. The sequencing input was PBMCs. The receptors derive from a man aged 25 to 45 in good health and CMV-seropositive.

Details on this clone: A read error may produce the germline difference seen at one junction end. This chain uses TRBV6-1 with TRBJ2-7; 7 nucleotides match TRBD1. Germline CDR1 is MNHNS and CDR2 is SASEGT. This CDR3 is built from 11 residues. The CDR3 nucleotides read TGTGCCAGCAGTGAAGGATGGACAGGCGGGTTC. Translating gives CASSEGWTGGF.

This clone has just one count. V is TRBV6-5 and J is TRBJ2-5; the match to TRBD2 covers 8 bases. The CDR3 runs 14 residues. Germline trimming cut 6 bases from V and 0 bases from J; bases unmatched to any gene: 3. Germline V gene lookup returns CDR1 MNHEY and CDR2 SVGAGI. The CDR3 reads CASRLAVYQETQYF. CDR3 bases: TGTGCCAGCAGACTAGCGGTGTACCAAGAGACCCAGTACTTC.

This clone was detected once. The chain combines TRBV5-6 with TRBJ1-1, with a weak D call TRBD1 (5 bases). CDR3 length: 15 amino acids. Germline values: CDR1 SGHDT, CDR2 YYEEEE. Between the trimmed V and J ends, which lost 5 bases and 7 bases, there was a span of 21 bases. CDR3 nucleotides: TGTGCCAGCAGACACGGGACTTCGGACCCACATGAAGCTTTCTTT. Its translation: CASRHGTSDPHEAFF.

The genes are TRBV29-1 and TRBJ2-7; TRBD1 agrees at 9 bases. Germline V gene sequence: CDR1 SQVTM, CDR2 ANQGSEA. The length of the CDR3 is 17 residues. With 7 bases clipped from V and 2 bases from J, the junction kept 18 bases outside the gene matches. In DNA, the CDR3 is TGCAGCGGCCTACCCCCTCCCGGACAGGGGCATACCTACGAGCAGTACTTC. Residues: CSGLPPPGQGHTYEQYF.

This chain joins TRBV20-1 and TRBJ1-2; D may be TRBD1 (5 bases). Looked up from germline, CDR1 is DFQATT and CDR2 is SNEGSKA (reference sequence). Trimming cost V 2 bases and J 6 bases, with 7 bases left between them. This CDR3 comprises 11 residues. As DNA, the CDR3 is TGCAGTGCTAGACAGGGAAATGGCTACACCTTC. The encoded protein is CSARQGNGYTF.

This chain joins TRBV28 and TRBJ2-7; 7 bases fit TRBD1. In germline, CDR1 is MDHEN, CDR2 SYDVKM. The CDR3 is 14 residues long. V was pared by 7 bases and J by 3 bases, with 9 bases of the junction left unmatched. This CDR3 is CASTEQGVVYEQYF. For the CDR3, the DNA is TGTGCCAGCACAGAGCAGGGGGTTGTCTACGAGCAGTACTTC.

This chain connects TRBV5-6 to TRBJ2-1; 7 bases agree with TRBD1. Looked up from germline, CDR1 is SGHDT and CDR2 is YYEEEE. The CDR3 consists of 17 residues. The trim removed 1 base at V and 5 bases at J, leaving 12 bases unmatched. CDR3 bases: TGTGCCAGCAGCTTGCTCAGGGGGTTGGTATCGGACAATGAGCAGTTCTTC. This translates into CASSLLRGLVSDNEQFF. Filled out from reference TRBV5-6 and TRBJ2-1, the complete variable domain reads DAGVTQSPTHLIKTRGQQVTLRCSPKSGHDTVSWYQQALGQGPQFIFQYYEEEERQRGNFPDRFSGHQFPNYSSELNVNALLLGDSALYLCASSLLRGLVSDNEQFFGPGTRLTVL.

The rearrangement links TRBV28 to TRBJ1-2; D remains unclear. The CDR3 runs to 15 residues. The V gene's germline CDR1 is MDHEN and CDR2 SYDVKM. V was trimmed by 6 bases and J by 6 bases, leaving 20 bases between them. This chain's CDR3 is CASSADTSRDNGYTF. For the CDR3, the DNA is TGTGCCAGCAGCGCAGATACATCCCGGGATAATGGCTACACCTTC.

J is TRBJ2-7 and V is TRBV19; perhaps TRBD1 as D (6 bases). The CDR3 loop spans 15 amino acids. The V end was cut by 5 bases, the J end by 0 bases, with 14 bases between. The V gene's germline CDR1 is LNHDA and CDR2 SQIVND (reference sequence). The CDR3 nucleotides are TGTGCCAGTAGTGTCCTCCAGGGGATCTCCTACGAGCAGTACTTC. It specifies CASSVLQGISYEQYF.

This clone showed up just once. The J gene is TRBJ2-7, the V gene TRBV7-9, with 7 positions matching TRBD1. V dropped 1 base and J dropped 0; count of bases not matched to a gene: 9. The CDR3 loop spans 17 amino acids. The germline gives CDR1 SEHNR, CDR2 FQNEAQ (reference sequence). The chain's CDR3 is CASSLDPGQYHSYEQYF. The CDR3 nucleotides read TGTGCCAGCAGCTTAGACCCGGGACAGTACCACTCCTACGAGCAGTACTTC.

This chain's CDR3 is CASSPLTGGPGEQFF. As DNA, the CDR3 is TGCGCCAGCAGCCCCCTGACGGGGGGCCCTGGTGAGCAGTTCTTC. This chain links TRBV4-3 with TRBJ2-1; TRBD2 might be the D (7 bases). The CDR3 loop spans 15 amino acids. The ends were cut back, 4 bases at V and 9 bases at J, with 19 bases in the middle. Germline V gives CDR1 LGHNA, CDR2 YSLEER.

The chain employs TRBV20-1 and TRBJ1-2; D gene unclear. CDR1 and CDR2 (germline): DFQATT, SNEGSKA (reference sequence). CDR3 size: 11 residues. Trimming removed 0 bases from V and 8 bases from J, with 7 bases in between. As DNA, the CDR3 is TGCAGTGCTAGAGACCATTTGGGCTACACCTTC. This gives the protein CSARDHLGYTF.

The chain has TRBV5-8 and TRBJ2-6; tentatively, D is TRBD2 (6 bases). The ends were cut back, 4 bases at V and 0 bases at J, with 20 bases in the middle. Germline V CDR1 and CDR2: SGHTS, YDEGEE. CDR3 size: 19 residues. CDR3 amino acids: CASSPRLERVSSGANVLTF. The CDR3 bases are TGTGCCAGCAGCCCTCGTTTGGAGCGGGTGAGCTCTGGGGCCAACGTCCTGACTTTC.

This chain joins TRBV27 and TRBJ2-7; 8 positions match TRBD1. J gave up 3 bases and V 0 bases, and 10 bases lay outside the gene matches. This CDR3 contains 17 residues. The germline CDR1 and CDR2 sequences are MNHEY and SMNVEV (reference sequence). The CDR3 is CASSLSRGRGRFYEQYF. The CDR3 bases are TGTGCCAGCAGTTTATCTAGGGGCAGGGGGCGCTTCTACGAGCAGTACTTC.

V usage is TRBV30 and J usage is TRBJ2-7; no reliable D call. The V end was cut by 0 bases, the J end by 3 bases, with 6 bases between. Germline V gene sequence: CDR1 GTSNPN, CDR2 SVGIG (reference sequence). The length of the CDR3 is 12 residues. The CDR3 region has the DNA TGTGCCTGGAGTGTGATCGGCTACGAGCAGTACTTC. Its protein product is CAWSVIGYEQYF. Complete variable domain (other parts from reference TRBV30 and TRBJ2-7): SQTIHQWPATLVQPVGSPLSLECTVEGTSNPNLYWYRQAAGRGLQLLFYSVGIGQISSEVPQNLSASRPQDRQFILSSKKLLLSDSGFYLCAWSVIGYEQYFGPGTRLTVT.

The rearrangement links TRBV20-1 to TRBJ1-1; the D is unclear. Germline V gene lookup returns CDR1 DFQATT and CDR2 SNEGSKA (reference sequence). The V and J ends lost 6 bases and 3 bases respectively, with 8 bases between them. CDR3 length: 11 residues. This CDR3 reads CSAGRDTEAFF. CDR3 bases: TGCAGTGCGGGCCGAGACACTGAAGCTTTCTTT.

The chain combines TRBV9 with TRBJ2-5; 10 bases fit TRBD2. V was pared by 0 bases and J by 7 bases, with 3 bases of the junction left unmatched. Germline CDR1 SGDLS, CDR2 YYNGEE. The length of the CDR3 is 14 residues. Here the CDR3 reads CASSVESGGGTQYF. The CDR3 nucleotides are TGTGCCAGCAGCGTAGAGAGCGGGGGGGGGACCCAGTACTTC.

The V gene is TRBV9, the J gene TRBJ2-5; 12 bases align to TRBD2. In germline, CDR1 is SGDLS, CDR2 YYNGEE. The CDR3 covers 16 residues. V trimming: 3 bases; J trimming: 4 bases; junction bases outside the gene matches: 7. Here the CDR3 reads CASSDPSGGAGETQYF. CDR3 nucleotide sequence: TGTGCCAGCAGCGACCCTAGCGGGGGGGCCGGAGAGACCCAGTACTTC.

This clone has only a few counts. The CDR3 is CASAPGQPTIKAFF. The CDR3 coding sequence is TGTGCCAGCGCTCCGGGACAGCCGACAATTAAAGCTTTCTTT. The chain carries TRBV2 and TRBJ1-1, with 7 nucleotides matching TRBD1. Germline CDR1 SNHLY, CDR2 FYNNEI. V lost 8 bases to trimming and J lost 9 bases; unmatched junction nucleotides: 15. The CDR3 runs 14 residues.

V and J are TRBV19 and TRBJ2-3, with 10 bases lining up with TRBD1. Germline V gives CDR1 LNHDA, CDR2 SQIVND (reference sequence). The CDR3 spans 16 residues. Germline trimming cut 6 bases from V and 2 bases from J; bases unmatched to any gene: 8. CDR3 coding DNA: TGTGCCAGTAGGAAGCCCGGGACAGGGGCCACAGATACGCAGTATTTT. Translation: CASRKPGTGATDTQYF. Together with reference TRBV19 and TRBJ2-3, the CDR3 gives the full variable domain: DGGITQSPKYLFRKEGQNVTLSCEQNLNHDAMYWYRQDPGQGLRLIYYSQIVNDFQKGDIAEGYSVSREKKESFPLTVTSAQKNPTAFYLCASRKPGTGATDTQYFGPGTRLTVL.

The gene calls are TRBV7-3 and TRBJ2-1, with D unresolved. There are 14 residues in the CDR3. Looked up from germline, CDR1 is SGHTA and CDR2 is FQGTGA. Trimming took 1 base from V and 8 from J, leaving 12 bases between them. The CDR3 region has the DNA TGTGCCAGCAGCTTAATACCGTCCCCGGATGAGCAGTTCTTC. Translating gives CASSLIPSPDEQFF.

The CDR3 sequence: CASRDRGGSQETQYF. The CDR3 DNA reads TGCGCCAGCAGAGACAGGGGGGGAAGTCAAGAGACCCAGTACTTC. This chain joins TRBV10-1 and TRBJ2-5, with 9 bases fitting TRBD1. Germline V gene data show CDR1 as WNHNN and CDR2 as SYGVQD (reference sequence). V lost 6 bases and J lost 2; bases outside the gene matches: 7. The CDR3 runs to 15 residues.

Only one count was recorded for this clone. V is TRBV28 and J is TRBJ1-5; the D gene is possibly TRBD1 (6 bases). Germline loops: CDR1 MDHEN, CDR2 SYDVKM. Deletions cut 7 bases from V and 4 bases from J, with 23 bases between. This CDR3 contains 17 residues. The CDR3 protein is CASKPTWEQGKNQPQHF. The CDR3 region has the DNA TGTGCCAGCAAACCAACCTGGGAACAGGGAAAGAATCAGCCCCAGCATTTT.

V and J are TRBV11-2 and TRBJ2-3, with 9 bases that match TRBD2. Germline CDR1 reads SGHAT; CDR2 reads FQNNGV. The CDR3 has 15 amino acids. The junction had 5 bases not matched to a gene; V was cut back by 3 bases and J by 4 bases. CDR3 DNA sequence: TGTGCCAGCAGCTTCGCGGGAGGGAGCGCAGATACGCAGTATTTT. Translated, it gives CASSFAGGSADTQYF.

By sample fraction, this clone is medium-sized. The chain uses TRBV19 and TRBJ1-2; no firm D call. The CDR3 extends over 13 amino acids. The V and J ends lost 8 bases and 4 bases respectively, with 14 bases between them. Germline V gene lookup returns CDR1 LNHDA and CDR2 SQIVND (reference sequence). The CDR3 here is CASESRRGYGYTF. The CDR3 DNA sequence: TGTGCCAGTGAGTCTCGGCGCGGCTATGGCTACACCTTC.

CDR3 bases: TGTGCTAGTGGTTTGGATATCTACAGGGGTCAAGCTTTCTTT. It yields the protein CASGLDIYRGQAFF. V gene TRBV12-5 combines with J gene TRBJ1-1; 7 nucleotides line up with TRBD1. The CDR3 spans 14 residues. Germline V lookup: CDR1 LGHNT, CDR2 FRNRAP. Losses at the gene ends were 1 base for V and 9 bases for J; bases not matched to a gene: 8.

V is TRBV5-4 and J is TRBJ2-3, with 10 bases fitting TRBD1. This CDR3 has 16 amino acids. The V segment lost 0 bases and the J segment 4 bases; nucleotides outside the gene matches: 5. Germline assignment: CDR1 SGHNT and CDR2 YYREEE (reference sequence). The CDR3 sequence: CASSLVGDRGADTQYF. CDR3 nucleotide sequence: TGTGCCAGCAGCTTGGTAGGGGACAGGGGCGCAGATACGCAGTATTTT.